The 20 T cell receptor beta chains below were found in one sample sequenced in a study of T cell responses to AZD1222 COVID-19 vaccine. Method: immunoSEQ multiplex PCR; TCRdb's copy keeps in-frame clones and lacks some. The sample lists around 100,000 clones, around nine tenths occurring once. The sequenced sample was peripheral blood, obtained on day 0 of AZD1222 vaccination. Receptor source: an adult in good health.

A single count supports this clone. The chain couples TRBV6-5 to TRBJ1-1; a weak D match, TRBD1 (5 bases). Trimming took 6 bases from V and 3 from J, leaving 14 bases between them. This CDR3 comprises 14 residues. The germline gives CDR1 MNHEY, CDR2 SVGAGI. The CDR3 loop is CASSLLRGDTEAFF. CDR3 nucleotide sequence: TGTGCCAGCAGCCTACTAAGGGGAGACACTGAAGCTTTCTTT.

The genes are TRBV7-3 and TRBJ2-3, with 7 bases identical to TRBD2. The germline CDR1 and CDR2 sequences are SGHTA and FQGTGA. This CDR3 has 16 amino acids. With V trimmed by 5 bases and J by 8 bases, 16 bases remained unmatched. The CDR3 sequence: CASSLGPGGHGPTQYF. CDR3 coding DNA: TGTGCCAGCAGCCTCGGACCGGGGGGTCACGGCCCTACGCAGTATTTT.

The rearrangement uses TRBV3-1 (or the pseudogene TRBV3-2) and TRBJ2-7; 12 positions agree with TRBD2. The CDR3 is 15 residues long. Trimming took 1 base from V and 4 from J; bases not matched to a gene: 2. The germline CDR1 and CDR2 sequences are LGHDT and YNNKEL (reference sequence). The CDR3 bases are TGTGCCAGCAGCCAAGGGACTAGCGGGGCTTACGAGCAGTACTTC. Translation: CASSQGTSGAYEQYF.

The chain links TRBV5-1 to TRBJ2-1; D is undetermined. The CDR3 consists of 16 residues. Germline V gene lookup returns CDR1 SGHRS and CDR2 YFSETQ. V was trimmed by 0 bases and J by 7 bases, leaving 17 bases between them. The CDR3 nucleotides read TGCGCCAGCAGCTTGGCCGTCGGGCTTATTAGGAATGAGCAGTTCTTC. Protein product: CASSLAVGLIRNEQFF.

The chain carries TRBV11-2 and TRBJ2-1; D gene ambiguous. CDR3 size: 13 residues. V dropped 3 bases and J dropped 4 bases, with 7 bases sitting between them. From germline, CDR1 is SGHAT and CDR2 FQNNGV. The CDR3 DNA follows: TGTGCCAGCAGCTTGGATGGGTACAATGAGCAGTTCTTC. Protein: CASSLDGYNEQFF.

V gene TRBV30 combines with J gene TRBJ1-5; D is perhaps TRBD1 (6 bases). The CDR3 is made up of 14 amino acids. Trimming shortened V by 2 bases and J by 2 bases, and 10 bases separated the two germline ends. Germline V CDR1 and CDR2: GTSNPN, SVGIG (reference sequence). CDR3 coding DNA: TGTGCCTGGAGTCCGACAGGTTGCAATCAGCCCCAGCATTTT. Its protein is CAWSPTGCNQPQHF. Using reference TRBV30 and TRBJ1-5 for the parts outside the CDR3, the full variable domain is SQTIHQWPATLVQPVGSPLSLECTVEGTSNPNLYWYRQAAGRGLQLLFYSVGIGQISSEVPQNLSASRPQDRQFILSSKKLLLSDSGFYLCAWSPTGCNQPQHFGDGTRLSIL.

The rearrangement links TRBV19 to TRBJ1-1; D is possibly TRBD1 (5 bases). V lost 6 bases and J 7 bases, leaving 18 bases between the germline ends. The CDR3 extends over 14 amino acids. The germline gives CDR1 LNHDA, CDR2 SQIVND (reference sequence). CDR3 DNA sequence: TGTGCCAGTAGCCCCCGACAGTGGGGAAGTGAAGCTTTCTTT. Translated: CASSPRQWGSEAFF.

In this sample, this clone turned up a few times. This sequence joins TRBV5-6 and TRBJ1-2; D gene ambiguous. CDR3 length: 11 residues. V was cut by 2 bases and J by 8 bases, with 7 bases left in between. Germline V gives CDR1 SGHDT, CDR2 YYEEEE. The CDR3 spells CASSFSKGYTF. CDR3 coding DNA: TGTGCCAGCAGCTTTTCTAAGGGCTACACCTTC.

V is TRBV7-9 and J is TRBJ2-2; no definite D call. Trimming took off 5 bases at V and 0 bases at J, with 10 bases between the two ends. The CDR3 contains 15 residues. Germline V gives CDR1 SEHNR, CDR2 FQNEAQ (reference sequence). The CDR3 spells CASSPPQANTGELFF. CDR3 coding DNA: TGTGCCAGCAGCCCTCCGCAGGCGAACACCGGGGAGCTGTTTTTT.

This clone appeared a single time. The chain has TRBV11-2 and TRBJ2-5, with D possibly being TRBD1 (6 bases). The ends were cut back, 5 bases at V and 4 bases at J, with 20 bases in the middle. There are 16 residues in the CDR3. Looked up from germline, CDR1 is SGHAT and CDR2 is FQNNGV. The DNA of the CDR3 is TGTGCCAGCAGCAAGGACCAGGGGCTTGGAGTAGAGACCCAGTACTTC. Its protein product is CASSKDQGLGVETQYF.

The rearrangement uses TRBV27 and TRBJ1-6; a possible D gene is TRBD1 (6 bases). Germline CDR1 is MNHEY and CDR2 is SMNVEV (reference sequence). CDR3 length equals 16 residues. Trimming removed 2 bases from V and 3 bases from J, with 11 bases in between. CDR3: CASSLDPQGYNSPLHF. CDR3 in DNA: TGTGCCAGCAGTTTAGACCCACAGGGCTATAATTCACCCCTCCACTTT.

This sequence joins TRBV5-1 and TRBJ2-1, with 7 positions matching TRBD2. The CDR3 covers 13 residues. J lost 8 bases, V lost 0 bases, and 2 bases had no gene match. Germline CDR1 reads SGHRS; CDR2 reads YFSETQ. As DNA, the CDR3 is TGCGCCAGCAGCTTGGGCCGGGGGGATGAGCAGTTCTTC. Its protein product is CASSLGRGDEQFF.

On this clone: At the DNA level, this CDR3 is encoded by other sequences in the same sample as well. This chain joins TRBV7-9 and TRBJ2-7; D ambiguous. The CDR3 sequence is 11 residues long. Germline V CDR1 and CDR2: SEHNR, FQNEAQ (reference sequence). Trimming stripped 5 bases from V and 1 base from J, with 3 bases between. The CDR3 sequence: CASSPSYEQYF. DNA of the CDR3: TGTGCCAGCAGCCCGTCCTACGAGCAGTACTTC.

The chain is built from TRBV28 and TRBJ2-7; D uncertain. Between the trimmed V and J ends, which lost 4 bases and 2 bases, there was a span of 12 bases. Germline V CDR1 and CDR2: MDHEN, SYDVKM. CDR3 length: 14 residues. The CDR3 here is CASSSPPVTYEQYF. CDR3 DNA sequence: TGTGCCAGCAGTTCGCCCCCCGTCACCTACGAGCAGTACTTC.

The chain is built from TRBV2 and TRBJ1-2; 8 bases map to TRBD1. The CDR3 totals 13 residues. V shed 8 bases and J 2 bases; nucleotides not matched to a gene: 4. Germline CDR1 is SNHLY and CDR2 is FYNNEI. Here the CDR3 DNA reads TGTGCCAGCCAGGGGGCGCTGAACTATGGCTACACCTTC. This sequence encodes CASQGALNYGYTF.

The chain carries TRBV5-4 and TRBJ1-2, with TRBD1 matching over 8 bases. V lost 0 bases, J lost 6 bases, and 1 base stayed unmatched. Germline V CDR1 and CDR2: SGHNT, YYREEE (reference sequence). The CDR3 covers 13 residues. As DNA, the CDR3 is TGTGCCAGCAGCTTGGCAGGGGGCGATGGCTACACCTTC. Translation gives CASSLAGGDGYTF.

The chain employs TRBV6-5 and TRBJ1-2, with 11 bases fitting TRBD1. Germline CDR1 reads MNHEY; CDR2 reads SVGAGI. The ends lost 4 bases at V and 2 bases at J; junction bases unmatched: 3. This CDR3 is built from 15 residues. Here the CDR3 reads CASSWTGGPNYGYTF. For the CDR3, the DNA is TGTGCCAGCAGTTGGACAGGGGGCCCGAACTATGGCTACACCTTC.

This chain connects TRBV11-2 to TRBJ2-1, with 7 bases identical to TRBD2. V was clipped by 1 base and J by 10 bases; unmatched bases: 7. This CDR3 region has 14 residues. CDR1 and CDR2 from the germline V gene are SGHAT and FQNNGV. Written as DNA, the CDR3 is TGTGCCAGCAGCTTAGGGCCGGGGGGTCGCGAGCAGTTCTTC. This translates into CASSLGPGGREQFF.

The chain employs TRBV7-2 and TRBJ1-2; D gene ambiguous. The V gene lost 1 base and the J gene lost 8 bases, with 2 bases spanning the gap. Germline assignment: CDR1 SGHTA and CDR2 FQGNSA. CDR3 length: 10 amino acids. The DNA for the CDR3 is TGTGCCAGCAGCTTAGACGGCTACACCTTC. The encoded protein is CASSLDGYTF.

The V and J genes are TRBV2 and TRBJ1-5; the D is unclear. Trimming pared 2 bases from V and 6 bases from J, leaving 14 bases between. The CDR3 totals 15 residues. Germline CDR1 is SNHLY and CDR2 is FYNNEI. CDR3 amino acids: CASSENRLHGQPQHF. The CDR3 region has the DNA TGTGCCAGCAGTGAAAACCGATTGCACGGTCAGCCCCAGCATTTT.